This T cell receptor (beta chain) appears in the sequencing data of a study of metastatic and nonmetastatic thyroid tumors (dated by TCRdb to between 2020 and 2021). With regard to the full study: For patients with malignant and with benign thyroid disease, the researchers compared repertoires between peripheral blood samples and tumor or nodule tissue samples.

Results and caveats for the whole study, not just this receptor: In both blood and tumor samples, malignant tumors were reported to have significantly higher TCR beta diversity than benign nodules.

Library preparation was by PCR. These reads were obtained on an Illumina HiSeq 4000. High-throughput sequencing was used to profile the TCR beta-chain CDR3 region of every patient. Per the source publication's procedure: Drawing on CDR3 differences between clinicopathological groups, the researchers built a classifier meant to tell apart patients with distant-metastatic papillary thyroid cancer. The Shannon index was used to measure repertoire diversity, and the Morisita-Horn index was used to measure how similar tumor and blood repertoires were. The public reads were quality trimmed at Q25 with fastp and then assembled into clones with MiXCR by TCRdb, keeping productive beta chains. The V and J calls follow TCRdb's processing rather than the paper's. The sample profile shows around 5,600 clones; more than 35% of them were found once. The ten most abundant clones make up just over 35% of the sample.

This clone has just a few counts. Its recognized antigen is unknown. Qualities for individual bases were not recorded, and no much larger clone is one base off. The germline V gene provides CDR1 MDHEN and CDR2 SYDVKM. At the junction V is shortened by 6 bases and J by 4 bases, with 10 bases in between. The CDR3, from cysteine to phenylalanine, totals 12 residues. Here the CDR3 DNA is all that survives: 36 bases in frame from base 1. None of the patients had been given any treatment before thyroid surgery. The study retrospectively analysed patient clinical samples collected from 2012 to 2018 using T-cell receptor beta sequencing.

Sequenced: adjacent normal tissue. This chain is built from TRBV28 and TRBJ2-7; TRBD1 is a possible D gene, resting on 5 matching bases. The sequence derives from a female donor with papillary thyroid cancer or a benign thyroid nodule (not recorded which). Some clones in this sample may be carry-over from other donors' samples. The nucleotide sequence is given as TGTGCCAGCAGGCTGACAGTTTACGAGCAGTACTTC. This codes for CASRLTVYEQYF.